This T cell receptor (beta chain) was sequenced during a study of long-term antiretroviral therapy in people with HIV. The study's findings and limits: After ART, diversity increased yet remained lower than transplant donor controls.

Sequencing relied on immunoSEQ assay v3.0, run at survey level. Clones were read by immunoSEQ multiplex PCR, and TCRdb kept only the in-frame ones, dropping some. Of about 20,000 clones in the sample, approximately 83% were seen once. In regard to this clone: Its target is unknown.

The receptor comes from a woman between 35 and 50 years old with HIV. The material was unsorted PBMCs, obtained 1.2 years after starting antiretroviral therapy.

The DNA of the CDR3 is TGTGCTAGCGCCTCGGGAGTAACGGAGCTGTTTTTT. It specifies CASASGVTELFF. The chain couples TRBV12-5 to TRBJ2-2; D may be TRBD2 (6 bases). CDR1 is LGHNT and CDR2 is FRNRAP in the germline V gene. Trimming took off 9 bases at V and 10 bases at J, with 15 bases between the two ends. The CDR3 spans 12 residues. The full variable domain, its missing parts supplied by reference TRBV12-5 and TRBJ2-2, is DARVTQTPRHKVTEMGQEVTMRCQPILGHNTVFWYRQTMMQGLELLAYFRNRAPLDDSGMPKDRFSAEMPDATLATLKIQPSEPRDSAVYFCASASGVTELFFGEGSRLTVL.